This TCR beta chain was identified during a study of Graves' ophthalmopathy and Graves' hyperthyroidism. Study-wide results and limits: The blood repertoire also included most expanded thyroid clonotypes above 0.001 frequency. In separating ophthalmopathy from stable hyperthyroidism, a 13-signature model achieved nearly 90% sensitivity and around 80% specificity.

This clonotype was seen many times. What it binds is not known. RNA transcripts were the source from which TCR beta CDR3 regions were amplified. HTBI-primed first-round RT-PCR preceded second-round multiplex PCR. TCRdb redid the calling of the multiplex PCR reads with MiXCR, one entry per CDR3 protein. The table lists some 160,000 distinct CDR3 sequences, about two fifths of them singletons. V was trimmed by 6 bases and J by 11 bases, leaving 13 bases between them. Germline V gives CDR1 SGHTA, CDR2 FQGNSA. The CDR3 contains 11 residues. Patients were left out if they had other autoimmune diseases, uncontrolled infections, pregnancy or lactation. The PBMCs were taken from roughly 10 ml of fresh peripheral blood.

The TCR was taken from a young man with Graves' ophthalmopathy. The sequenced sample was peripheral blood. The chain employs TRBV7-2 and TRBJ1-1; TRBD1 might be the D (5 bases). The CDR3: CASRTGPWAFF. Written as DNA, the CDR3 is TGTGCCAGCAGAACGGGACCTTGGGCTTTCTTT.